A selection of T cell receptor beta chains follows, all from one sample in a study of a mutant IDH1 vaccine in newly diagnosed glioma. Method: immunoSEQ multiplex PCR; TCRdb's copy keeps in-frame clones and lacks some. Of tens of thousands of clones in the sample, 75% to 85% are singletons; the top ten hold roughly 8.2%. Sequencing was performed on PBMCs, taken from a glioma patient treated with radiotherapy, temozolomide or both. The receptors shown here come from a man aged 50 to 60 with glioma. Both conserved end residues are part of each CDR3. Fields, in order: J gene, clone size, V gene, D gene, CDR3 protein, CDR3 DNA. A D gene is named only where the DNA matches it firmly. Only some rows state a clone size, as once, few, many or a class for expanded clones.

j_call: TRBJ2-1
clone_size: once
v_call: TRBV6-5
d_call: .
cdr3_aa: CASSGFRRHEQFF
cdr3_nt: TGTGCCAGCAGCGGCTTTCGGAGGCATGAGCAGTTCTTC

j_call: TRBJ2-4
clone_size: .
v_call: TRBV14
d_call: .
cdr3_aa: CASSQEVASSQYF
cdr3_nt: TGTGCCAGCAGCCAAGAGGTGGCTTCATCTCAGTACTTC

j_call: TRBJ1-2
clone_size: .
v_call: TRBV25-1
d_call: .
cdr3_aa: CASSDPGEIYGYTF
cdr3_nt: TGTGCCAGCAGTGATCCGGGGGAGATTTATGGCTACACCTTC

j_call: TRBJ1-1
clone_size: .
v_call: TRBV29-1
d_call: .
cdr3_aa: CSVERSGLLNTEAFF
cdr3_nt: TGCAGCGTTGAAAGGTCCGGACTGTTGAACACTGAAGCTTTCTTT

j_call: TRBJ2-6
clone_size: .
v_call: TRBV4-3
d_call: .
cdr3_aa: CASSLLDTSGANVLTF
cdr3_nt: TGCGCCAGCAGCCTCCTCGACACCTCTGGGGCCAACGTCCTGACTTTC

j_call: TRBJ2-2
clone_size: once
v_call: TRBV5-1
d_call: TRBD1
cdr3_aa: CASRPGTGDTGELFF
cdr3_nt: TGCGCCAGCAGACCCGGGACAGGAGACACCGGGGAGCTGTTTTTT

j_call: TRBJ2-2
clone_size: .
v_call: TRBV18
d_call: .
cdr3_aa: CASSREVAGGTGELFF
cdr3_nt: TGTGCCAGCTCACGGGAAGTGGCAGGAGGGACCGGGGAGCTGTTTTTT

j_call: TRBJ2-7
clone_size: .
v_call: TRBV4-2
d_call: .
cdr3_aa: CASSQDPVGGAYEQYF
cdr3_nt: TGTGCCAGCAGCCAAGATCCAGTAGGGGGGGCGTACGAGCAGTACTTC

j_call: TRBJ2-7
clone_size: .
v_call: TRBV6-5
d_call: TRBD1
cdr3_aa: CAVRRQGNYEQYF
cdr3_nt: TGTGCCGTACGCAGACAGGGAAACTACGAGCAGTACTTC

j_call: TRBJ1-4
clone_size: .
v_call: TRBV9
d_call: TRBD1
cdr3_aa: CASGRQGREKLFF
cdr3_nt: TGTGCCAGCGGAAGACAGGGGCGTGAAAAACTGTTTTTT

j_call: TRBJ2-2
clone_size: once
v_call: TRBV7-2
d_call: .
cdr3_aa: CASSPVHRLIGELFF
cdr3_nt: TGTGCCAGCAGCCCGGTCCACCGGCTTATCGGGGAGCTGTTTTTT

j_call: TRBJ1-3
clone_size: .
v_call: TRBV10-3
d_call: .
cdr3_aa: CAISESRVSGNTIYF
cdr3_nt: TGTGCCATCAGTGAGTCAAGGGTGTCTGGAAACACCATATATTTT

j_call: TRBJ1-2
clone_size: once
v_call: TRBV10-2
d_call: .
cdr3_aa: CASSGDAQGRGGYTF
cdr3_nt: TGCGCCAGCAGTGGGGACGCCCAGGGAAGGGGAGGCTACACCTTC

j_call: TRBJ1-1
clone_size: once
v_call: TRBV18
d_call: .
cdr3_aa: CASSLGGRAEAFF
cdr3_nt: TGTGCCAGCTCACTAGGGGGTAGGGCTGAAGCTTTCTTT

j_call: TRBJ1-1
clone_size: .
v_call: TRBV25-1
d_call: .
cdr3_aa: CASSEPGTPFGGAFF
cdr3_nt: TGTGCCAGCAGTGAACCCGGGACACCCTTCGGGGGAGCTTTCTTT

j_call: TRBJ1-2
clone_size: .
v_call: TRBV27
d_call: TRBD1
cdr3_aa: CASSFSGTGGRGYTF
cdr3_nt: TGTGCCAGCAGTTTTTCCGGGACAGGCGGGAGAGGCTACACCTTC

j_call: TRBJ2-2
clone_size: .
v_call: TRBV21-1
d_call: .
cdr3_aa: CASISSGGDTGELFF
cdr3_nt: TGTGCCAGCATCTCTAGCGGGGGGGACACCGGGGAGCTGTTTTTT

j_call: TRBJ2-5
clone_size: .
v_call: TRBV13
d_call: .
cdr3_aa: CASSLDRGPQETQYF
cdr3_nt: TGTGCCAGCAGCTTAGATAGGGGACCCCAAGAGACCCAGTACTTC

j_call: TRBJ1-5
clone_size: .
v_call: TRBV30
d_call: .
cdr3_aa: CAWGREREQPQHF
cdr3_nt: TGTGCCTGGGGGAGGGAAAGAGAACAGCCCCAGCATTTT

j_call: TRBJ1-2
clone_size: .
v_call: TRBV5-6
d_call: .
cdr3_aa: CASSVYRDYGYTF
cdr3_nt: TGTGCCAGCAGCGTGTACCGTGACTATGGCTACACCTTC

j_call: TRBJ2-7
clone_size: .
v_call: TRBV2
d_call: .
cdr3_aa: CASNPLGSEQYF
cdr3_nt: TGTGCCAGCAACCCCCTGGGTTCCGAGCAGTACTTC

j_call: TRBJ1-1
clone_size: .
v_call: TRBV29-1
d_call: TRBD1
cdr3_aa: CSAGGGNTEAFF
cdr3_nt: TGCAGCGCAGGGGGCGGGAACACTGAAGCTTTCTTT

j_call: TRBJ1-1
clone_size: .
v_call: TRBV6-5
d_call: .
cdr3_aa: CASRLNTEAFF
cdr3_nt: TGTGCCAGCAGATTAAACACTGAAGCTTTCTTT

j_call: TRBJ2-7
clone_size: .
v_call: TRBV6-1
d_call: TRBD2
cdr3_aa: CASRRSGSLYEQYF
cdr3_nt: TGTGCCAGCAGACGAAGCGGGAGTCTCTACGAGCAGTACTTC

j_call: TRBJ1-1
clone_size: .
v_call: TRBV5-1
d_call: .
cdr3_aa: CASSLAIGGTEAFF
cdr3_nt: TGCGCCAGCAGCTTGGCCATAGGGGGCACTGAAGCTTTCTTT

j_call: TRBJ1-5
clone_size: few
v_call: TRBV30
d_call: .
cdr3_aa: CAWSGDGRYSNQPQHF
cdr3_nt: TGTGCCTGGAGTGGGGACGGTCGCTATAGCAATCAGCCCCAGCATTTT

j_call: TRBJ2-7
clone_size: .
v_call: TRBV27
d_call: .
cdr3_aa: CASSLTDSYEQYF
cdr3_nt: TGTGCCAGCAGTTTAACCGACTCCTACGAGCAGTACTTC

j_call: TRBJ1-2
clone_size: once
v_call: TRBV5-1
d_call: TRBD1
cdr3_aa: CASSSGTGNRENYGYTF
cdr3_nt: TGCGCCAGCAGCTCCGGGACAGGGAATCGGGAAAACTATGGCTACACCTTC

j_call: TRBJ1-4
clone_size: once
v_call: TRBV5-1
d_call: TRBD1
cdr3_aa: CASSASRGGGNEKLFF
cdr3_nt: TGCGCCAGCAGCGCGTCGCGAGGGGGCGGTAATGAAAAACTGTTTTTT

j_call: TRBJ2-7
clone_size: .
v_call: TRBV30
d_call: .
cdr3_aa: CAWSTGISYEQYF
cdr3_nt: TGTGCCTGGAGTACAGGGATCTCCTACGAGCAGTACTTC

j_call: TRBJ1-5
clone_size: .
v_call: TRBV5-3
d_call: .
cdr3_aa: CARMERREPSNQPQHF
cdr3_nt: TGTGCCAGAATGGAACGTCGCGAACCTAGCAATCAGCCCCAGCATTTT

j_call: TRBJ2-7
clone_size: .
v_call: TRBV30
d_call: TRBD1
cdr3_aa: CAWSGTGKYEQYF
cdr3_nt: TGTGCCTGGAGTGGGACAGGGAAGTACGAGCAGTACTTC

j_call: TRBJ1-6
clone_size: .
v_call: TRBV7-9
d_call: TRBD1
cdr3_aa: CASSLMGQGSSPLHF
cdr3_nt: TGTGCCAGCAGCTTAATGGGACAGGGATCGTCACCCCTCCACTTT

j_call: TRBJ1-1
clone_size: .
v_call: TRBV29-1
d_call: .
cdr3_aa: CSVGWRNTEAFF
cdr3_nt: TGCAGCGTAGGTTGGAGGAACACTGAAGCTTTCTTT

j_call: TRBJ1-1
clone_size: .
v_call: TRBV10-3
d_call: .
cdr3_aa: CAINSRGDGTEAFF
cdr3_nt: TGTGCCATCAATAGTAGAGGGGATGGCACTGAAGCTTTCTTT

j_call: TRBJ1-4
clone_size: .
v_call: TRBV5-1
d_call: .
cdr3_aa: CASSFETNEKLFF
cdr3_nt: TGCGCCAGCAGCTTCGAGACTAATGAAAAACTGTTTTTT

j_call: TRBJ1-6
clone_size: .
v_call: TRBV4-1
d_call: TRBD1
cdr3_aa: CATGQGSSPLHF
cdr3_nt: TGCGCCACGGGACAGGGAAGTTCACCCCTCCACTTT

j_call: TRBJ2-5
clone_size: .
v_call: TRBV15
d_call: .
cdr3_aa: CATSRDSGTGSETQYF
cdr3_nt: TGTGCCACCAGCAGAGATAGCGGGACAGGGTCAGAGACCCAGTACTTC

j_call: TRBJ2-3
clone_size: .
v_call: TRBV6-5
d_call: .
cdr3_aa: CASRPDLTDTQYF
cdr3_nt: TGTGCCAGCAGGCCCGATCTCACAGATACGCAGTATTTT

j_call: TRBJ1-5
clone_size: .
v_call: TRBV9
d_call: .
cdr3_aa: CASSSTWDGNQPQHF
cdr3_nt: TGTGCCAGCAGCTCTACTTGGGACGGCAATCAGCCCCAGCATTTT

j_call: TRBJ2-2
clone_size: .
v_call: TRBV9
d_call: .
cdr3_aa: CASGKGIGGELFF
cdr3_nt: TGTGCCTCCGGGAAGGGGATAGGCGGGGAGCTGTTTTTT

j_call: TRBJ2-3
clone_size: .
v_call: TRBV7-9
d_call: TRBD2
cdr3_aa: CAIGLAGTDTQYF
cdr3_nt: TGTGCCATCGGCCTAGCGGGCACAGATACGCAGTATTTT

j_call: TRBJ2-6
clone_size: .
v_call: TRBV2
d_call: .
cdr3_aa: CASSAGANVLTF
cdr3_nt: TGTGCCAGCAGCGCTGGGGCCAACGTCCTGACTTTC

j_call: TRBJ2-7
clone_size: .
v_call: TRBV6-5
d_call: .
cdr3_aa: CASSRDATYEQYF
cdr3_nt: TGTGCCAGCAGCCGGGACGCCACCTACGAGCAGTACTTC

j_call: TRBJ2-7
clone_size: .
v_call: TRBV5-6
d_call: TRBD2
cdr3_aa: CASSFRLAEYEQYF
cdr3_nt: TGTGCCAGCAGCTTCCGACTAGCGGAGTACGAGCAGTACTTC

j_call: TRBJ2-3
clone_size: .
v_call: TRBV29-1
d_call: .
cdr3_aa: CSVARTDTQYF
cdr3_nt: TGCAGCGTTGCCCGCACAGATACGCAGTATTTT

j_call: TRBJ2-5
clone_size: .
v_call: TRBV5-1
d_call: .
cdr3_aa: CASSFAGREETQYF
cdr3_nt: TGCGCCAGCAGCTTCGCAGGGCGGGAAGAGACCCAGTACTTC

j_call: TRBJ1-4
clone_size: .
v_call: TRBV7-2
d_call: .
cdr3_aa: CASSLRSVGEKLFF
cdr3_nt: TGTGCCAGCAGCTTAAGGAGTGTAGGGGAAAAACTGTTTTTT

j_call: TRBJ2-5
clone_size: .
v_call: TRBV7-2
d_call: TRBD2
cdr3_aa: CASSPLASETQYF
cdr3_nt: TGTGCCAGCAGCCCACTAGCGAGTGAGACCCAGTACTTC

j_call: TRBJ2-2
clone_size: .
v_call: TRBV7-6
d_call: .
cdr3_aa: CASSFREYTGELFF
cdr3_nt: TGTGCCAGCAGCTTTCGGGAGTACACCGGGGAGCTGTTTTTT

j_call: TRBJ1-2
clone_size: once
v_call: TRBV6-5
d_call: .
cdr3_aa: CASNKNRANYGYTF
cdr3_nt: TGTGCCAGCAACAAAAACAGGGCTAACTATGGCTACACCTTC

j_call: TRBJ1-2
clone_size: .
v_call: TRBV7-2
d_call: .
cdr3_aa: CASSLVGPGLNYGYTF
cdr3_nt: TGTGCCAGCAGCTTAGTTGGGCCGGGACTGAACTATGGCTACACCTTC

j_call: TRBJ1-2
clone_size: .
v_call: TRBV5-4
d_call: .
cdr3_aa: CASSLEGPYGYTF
cdr3_nt: TGTGCCAGCAGCTTGGAGGGGCCCTATGGCTACACCTTC

j_call: TRBJ2-7
clone_size: .
v_call: TRBV5-1
d_call: TRBD1
cdr3_aa: CASSSPGQGIYEQYF
cdr3_nt: TGCGCCAGCAGCTCTCCGGGACAGGGAATCTACGAGCAGTACTTC